These T cell receptor beta chains were read from a single sample in a study of T cells after yellow fever vaccination. TCRdb fed the 5' RACE reads into MiXCR, producing one record per CDR3 protein. Of 45,000 to 60,000 distinct CDR3 sequences listed, more than 6.5% are singletons. Sequencing used CD8+ T cells not binding an NS4B(214-222) dextramer, sorted from PBMCs, obtained roughly 47 days after the first yellow fever vaccination. These receptors all come from a man aged 18-30 years who received the YFV17D yellow fever vaccine. Both conserved end residues are part of each CDR3. Each record gives: D gene, clone size, V gene, J gene, CDR3 protein, CDR3 DNA. D genes are given only for firm matches. Part of the rows lack a size; the others show once, few, many or a class for expanded clones.

-	-	TRBV5-6	TRBJ2-5	CASSLEWTTQETQYF	TGTGCCAGCAGCTTGGAATGGACTACTCAAGAGACCCAGTACTTC
-	-	TRBV7-2	TRBJ1-1	CASRGRGSGLTEAFF	TGTGCCAGCAGGGGGAGAGGGAGCGGCCTAACTGAAGCTTTCTTT
-	many	TRBV25-1	TRBJ2-7	CASSLGGFPYEQYF	TGTGCCAGCAGTCTCGGGGGTTTTCCCTACGAGCAGTACTTC
-	-	TRBV3-1	TRBJ2-7	CASSHTPSSEQYF	TGTGCCAGCAGCCATACGCCCTCCTCCGAGCAGTACTTC
-	many	TRBV5-1	TRBJ2-1	CASSSQGSSYNEQFF	TGCGCCAGCAGCTCCCAGGGTAGCTCCTACAATGAGCAGTTCTTC
-	many	TRBV19	TRBJ2-2	CASSIGGTGELFF	TGTGCCAGTAGTATCGGGGGTACCGGGGAGCTGTTTTTT
-	many	TRBV3-1	TRBJ1-1	CASSQGGVDEAFF	TGTGCCAGCAGCCAGGGCGGTGTAGATGAAGCTTTCTTT
-	many	TRBV19	TRBJ2-7	CASSALGGYEQYF	TGTGCCAGTAGTGCCCTGGGTGGGTACGAGCAGTACTTC
-	-	TRBV6-2/TRBV6-3	TRBJ2-3	CASSYLARSTDTQYF	TGTGCCAGCAGTTACCTTGCGCGATCCACAGATACGCAGTATTTT
TRBD1	many	TRBV20-1	TRBJ2-3	CSAPSRQGWGTDTQYF	TGCAGTGCTCCCTCGAGACAGGGCTGGGGCACAGATACGCAGTATTTT
TRBD1	-	TRBV5-6	TRBJ2-5	CASSQRTGGYFLLETQYF	TGTGCCAGCAGCCAACGGACAGGGGGCTATTTTTTATTGGAGACCCAGTACTTC
-	many	TRBV6-6	TRBJ2-7	CASGLSGTEQYF	TGTGCCAGCGGCCTTTCGGGGACCGAGCAGTACTTC
-	-	TRBV6-2/TRBV6-3	TRBJ2-1	CASSRGPGAWSYNEQFF	TGTGCCAGCAGTAGGGGCCCGGGAGCGTGGTCCTACAATGAGCAGTTCTTC
TRBD1	many	TRBV6-5	TRBJ1-1	CASSFDREGEAFF	TGTGCCAGCAGCTTCGACAGGGAAGGGGAAGCTTTCTTT
-	few	TRBV7-9	TRBJ1-2	CASSPPGGTNYGYTF	TGTGCCAGCAGCCCACCCGGGGGCACTAACTATGGCTACACCTTC
TRBD2	many	TRBV12-3/TRBV12-4	TRBJ2-5	CASRPSGGEETQYF	TGTGCCAGCAGACCTAGCGGGGGGGAAGAGACCCAGTACTTC
-	many	TRBV7-4	TRBJ2-5	CASSLDLKRGLQETQYF	TGTGCCAGCAGCTTAGACCTGAAACGAGGGCTCCAAGAGACCCAGTACTTC
-	many	TRBV9	TRBJ2-3	CASSPIADTQYF	TGTGCCAGCAGCCCTATAGCAGATACGCAGTATTTT
TRBD2	-	TRBV9	TRBJ2-1	CASSLAGLSYNEQFF	TGTGCCAGCAGCTTAGCGGGGCTCTCCTACAATGAGCAGTTCTTC
TRBD2	many	TRBV27	TRBJ2-5	CASSSGGQETQYF	TGTGCCAGCAGTTCGGGGGGTCAAGAGACCCAGTACTTC
TRBD2	many	TRBV5-1	TRBJ2-3	CASSLGPASGGTDTQYF	TGCGCCAGCAGCTTGGGTCCGGCTAGCGGGGGCACAGATACGCAGTATTTT
-	few	TRBV25-1	TRBJ1-5	CASRHGNQPQHF	TGTGCCTCCCGACACGGCAATCAGCCCCAGCATTTT
-	many	TRBV4-2	TRBJ1-6	CASSQARGPPYNSPLHF	TGTGCCAGCAGCCAAGCTCGGGGTCCCCCCTATAATTCACCCCTCCACTTT
-	few	TRBV20-1	TRBJ1-2	CSAASQETNYGYTF	TGCAGTGCTGCGTCACAGGAGACTAACTATGGCTACACCTTC
TRBD1	-	TRBV4-3	TRBJ1-2	CASSSTGTEYGYTF	TGCGCCAGCAGCTCAACCGGGACAGAATATGGCTACACCTTC